This record covers a single TCR beta chain. Its specificity is unknown. Compared with germline, one end of the junction differs, possibly owing to a read error. These data are taken from a study of blood T cells in healthy people across ages. Study-level results: Comparison with aged donors showed that long-lived donors had more naive CD4+ cells and higher diversity.

The CDR3 spans 18 residues. Looked up from germline, CDR1 is SGDLS and CDR2 is YYNGEE. Together with a sample-barcoded 5' primer, a J-beta primer mix was included in a second PCR lasting roughly 7 to 11 cycles. TCRdb recomputed calls from the 5' RACE reads with MiXCR, one row per CDR3 protein. This sample has about 680,000 distinct CDR3 sequences, with 45% to 50% found just once. The source material was blood. This chain links TRBV9 with TRBJ1-2; D is undetermined. This clonotype was obtained from a woman in her fifties or sixties in good health. The CDR3 DNA reads TGTGCCTGCAGCGTAGATGGGCGGAAGGGAACAGCTAACTATGGCTACACCTTC. It is translated as CACSVDGRKGTANYGYTF.